Listed below are T cell receptor beta chains from one sample, sequenced in a study of blood T cell repertoires in COVID-19. TCRdb's copy holds only in-frame clones and misses some; the assay was immunoSEQ multiplex PCR. The table includes hundreds of thousands of clones, around 89% detected once. The sequencing sample was made of PBMCs or T cells enriched from blood (not recorded which). The receptors shown here come from a woman aged 45-59 years who had recovered from COVID-19. Each CDR3 is given with its conserved first and last residue. The order of the fields is clone size, D gene, V gene, J gene, CDR3 DNA, CDR3 protein. A D gene is named only where the DNA matches it firmly. Clone size appears in some rows only: once, few, many, or a class for an expanded clone.

clone_size: few; d_call: TRBD2; v_call: TRBV9; j_call: TRBJ2-2; cdr3_nt: TGTGCCAGCAGGGATCCGGGACTAGCGGGAGGGGGTACCGGGGAGCTGTTTTTT; cdr3_aa: CASRDPGLAGGGTGELFF
clone_size: NA; d_call: NA; v_call: TRBV21-1; j_call: TRBJ2-7; cdr3_nt: TGTGCCAGCAGCCCTGGGACTAGCTATTGCGAGCAGTACTTC; cdr3_aa: CASSPGTSYCEQYF
clone_size: NA; d_call: TRBD2; v_call: TRBV30; j_call: TRBJ2-3; cdr3_nt: TGTGCCTGGAGTGGTTTTGGGGGGGTCACAGATACGCAGTATTTT; cdr3_aa: CAWSGFGGVTDTQYF
clone_size: NA; d_call: NA; v_call: TRBV7-9; j_call: TRBJ1-5; cdr3_nt: TGTGCCAGCAGCTTAGGCCAGGGAATCGAACAGCCCCAGCATTTT; cdr3_aa: CASSLGQGIEQPQHF
clone_size: once; d_call: NA; v_call: TRBV15; j_call: TRBJ2-2; cdr3_nt: TGTGCCACCAGCTTTTTACAGGCATTATCGAACACCGGGGAGCTGTTTTTT; cdr3_aa: CATSFLQALSNTGELFF
clone_size: few; d_call: NA; v_call: TRBV5-4; j_call: TRBJ2-7; cdr3_nt: TGTGCCAGCAGCTTGAGTGCGGGTCCTTCCTACGAGCAGTACTTC; cdr3_aa: CASSLSAGPSYEQYF
clone_size: NA; d_call: NA; v_call: TRBV5-1; j_call: TRBJ2-5; cdr3_nt: TGCGCCAGCAGCTTGGCCGTCGGTGGAGAGACCCAGTACTTC; cdr3_aa: CASSLAVGGETQYF
clone_size: NA; d_call: TRBD2; v_call: TRBV7-2; j_call: TRBJ2-1; cdr3_nt: TGTGCCAGCAGCGGAGGGACTAGCAGACGCTACAATGAGCAGTTCTTC; cdr3_aa: CASSGGTSRRYNEQFF
clone_size: NA; d_call: NA; v_call: TRBV3-1/TRBV3-2; j_call: TRBJ2-2; cdr3_nt: TGTGCGACCACACCCGGAGGTGGACTAACCGGGGAGCTGTTTTTT; cdr3_aa: CATTPGGGLTGELFF
clone_size: few; d_call: NA; v_call: TRBV5-5; j_call: TRBJ1-6; cdr3_nt: TGTGCCAGCAGCTTATTGGACGGGAGAAATTCACCCCTCCACTTT; cdr3_aa: CASSLLDGRNSPLHF
clone_size: NA; d_call: TRBD1; v_call: TRBV28; j_call: TRBJ1-1; cdr3_nt: TGTGCCAGCAGACCCGGACAGGGAATGAACACTGAAGCTTTCTTT; cdr3_aa: CASRPGQGMNTEAFF
clone_size: NA; d_call: TRBD2; v_call: TRBV28; j_call: TRBJ2-1; cdr3_nt: TGTGCCAGCAGTTGGAGCGGGAGTTCGACTTACAATGAGCAGTTCTTC; cdr3_aa: CASSWSGSSTYNEQFF
clone_size: NA; d_call: TRBD1; v_call: TRBV28; j_call: TRBJ1-5; cdr3_nt: TGTGCCAGCAGACCTGGGACAGCTAGCAATCAGCCCCAGCATTTT; cdr3_aa: CASRPGTASNQPQHF
clone_size: NA; d_call: NA; v_call: TRBV6-6; j_call: TRBJ2-3; cdr3_nt: TGTGCCACCCAGGAGGGAACTAGCACAGATACGCAGTATTTT; cdr3_aa: CATQEGTSTDTQYF
clone_size: NA; d_call: NA; v_call: TRBV7-9; j_call: TRBJ2-7; cdr3_nt: TGTGCCAGCAGCTTAAATAACAGGGACAACGAGCAGTACTTC; cdr3_aa: CASSLNNRDNEQYF
clone_size: NA; d_call: TRBD1; v_call: TRBV15; j_call: TRBJ2-2; cdr3_nt: TGTGCCACCAGCAGAGATCGGGACAGCCTCTTTGGAGGGGAGCTGTTTTTT; cdr3_aa: CATSRDRDSLFGGELFF
clone_size: NA; d_call: TRBD2; v_call: TRBV28; j_call: TRBJ2-7; cdr3_nt: TGTGCCAGCAGGTACGGCGGGAGCTCCTACGAGCAGTACTTC; cdr3_aa: CASRYGGSSYEQYF
clone_size: NA; d_call: TRBD1; v_call: TRBV5-4; j_call: TRBJ2-7; cdr3_nt: TGTGCCAGCAGCTTGGGGACAGGGGTCGTCTACGAGCAGTACTTC; cdr3_aa: CASSLGTGVVYEQYF
clone_size: NA; d_call: TRBD2; v_call: TRBV5-6; j_call: TRBJ2-5; cdr3_nt: TGTGCCAGCAGCTGGAGGCTAGCGGGAGGGCTAGAGACCCAGTACTTC; cdr3_aa: CASSWRLAGGLETQYF
clone_size: NA; d_call: TRBD1; v_call: TRBV7-9; j_call: TRBJ1-5; cdr3_nt: TGTGCCAGCAGCTGGACAGGCCCGGAGCCCCAGCATTTT; cdr3_aa: CASSWTGPEPQHF
clone_size: NA; d_call: NA; v_call: TRBV27; j_call: TRBJ1-5; cdr3_nt: TGTGCCAGCAGTTCACGGACAATGGCTGGCAATCAGCCCCAGCATTTT; cdr3_aa: CASSSRTMAGNQPQHF
clone_size: NA; d_call: NA; v_call: TRBV2; j_call: TRBJ1-5; cdr3_nt: TGTGCCAGCAGCGCCCCGGGAGGGGGTCAGCCCCAGCATTTT; cdr3_aa: CASSAPGGGQPQHF
clone_size: NA; d_call: TRBD1; v_call: TRBV4-3; j_call: TRBJ1-2; cdr3_nt: TGCGCCAGCAGCCAATCCGACAGGGGACGAGCTAACTATGGCTACACCTTC; cdr3_aa: CASSQSDRGRANYGYTF
clone_size: NA; d_call: TRBD1; v_call: TRBV29-1; j_call: TRBJ1-1; cdr3_nt: TGCAGCGCCCGAACGCCGACAGGGGGCACTGAAGCTTTCTTT; cdr3_aa: CSARTPTGGTEAFF
clone_size: NA; d_call: NA; v_call: TRBV2; j_call: TRBJ1-1; cdr3_nt: TGTGCCAGCAGTCCGGACTTGAACACTGAAGCTTTCTTT; cdr3_aa: CASSPDLNTEAFF
clone_size: NA; d_call: NA; v_call: TRBV6-5; j_call: TRBJ2-7; cdr3_nt: TGTGCCAGCAGTTACGGAGACAGCCTATACTTC; cdr3_aa: CASSYGDSLYF
clone_size: NA; d_call: TRBD1; v_call: TRBV18; j_call: TRBJ1-4; cdr3_nt: TGTGCCAGCTCCCTAGACAGGGGGACTAATGAAAAACTGTTTTTT; cdr3_aa: CASSLDRGTNEKLFF
clone_size: NA; d_call: NA; v_call: TRBV19; j_call: TRBJ2-1; cdr3_nt: TGTGCCAGTAGTCTCCAGGGTAGGGCCTACAATGAGCAGTTCTTC; cdr3_aa: CASSLQGRAYNEQFF
clone_size: NA; d_call: TRBD1; v_call: TRBV7-2; j_call: TRBJ2-2; cdr3_nt: TGTGCCAGCACCCTGACGACAGGGCCCACCGGGGAGCTGTTTTTT; cdr3_aa: CASTLTTGPTGELFF
clone_size: NA; d_call: TRBD1; v_call: TRBV14; j_call: TRBJ2-3; cdr3_nt: TGTGCCAGCAGCCAATGGGACAGGGCGATTCAAACAGATACGCAGTATTTT; cdr3_aa: CASSQWDRAIQTDTQYF
clone_size: NA; d_call: TRBD2; v_call: TRBV7-2; j_call: TRBJ2-1; cdr3_nt: TGTGCCAGCAGCCCCCTGGGACTAGTCAATGAGCAGTTCTTC; cdr3_aa: CASSPLGLVNEQFF
clone_size: NA; d_call: NA; v_call: TRBV11-3; j_call: TRBJ2-2; cdr3_nt: TGTGCCAGCAGCTTACTAGACACCGGGGAGCTGTTTTTT; cdr3_aa: CASSLLDTGELFF
clone_size: NA; d_call: NA; v_call: TRBV7-6; j_call: TRBJ1-6; cdr3_nt: TGTGCCAGCAGCACCCAGGGCTCAGGTCTCAATTCACCCCTCCACTTT; cdr3_aa: CASSTQGSGLNSPLHF
clone_size: NA; d_call: NA; v_call: TRBV25-1; j_call: TRBJ1-2; cdr3_nt: TGTGCCAGCAGTGAATCCGGTACTTATGGCTACACCTTC; cdr3_aa: CASSESGTYGYTF
clone_size: NA; d_call: TRBD1; v_call: TRBV24-1; j_call: TRBJ1-1; cdr3_nt: TGTGCCACCAGTGATTTGTGGGACAGGGGACCGAACACTGAAGCTTTCTTT; cdr3_aa: CATSDLWDRGPNTEAFF
clone_size: NA; d_call: NA; v_call: TRBV30; j_call: TRBJ1-5; cdr3_nt: TGTGCCTGGAGTTGGGGTCAAAGGGGGCAGCCCCAGCATTTT; cdr3_aa: CAWSWGQRGQPQHF
clone_size: once; d_call: NA; v_call: TRBV7-8; j_call: TRBJ2-5; cdr3_nt: TGTGCCAGCAGCTTAGATGGTGGAGGCCAAGAGACCCAGTACTTC; cdr3_aa: CASSLDGGGQETQYF
clone_size: NA; d_call: NA; v_call: TRBV9; j_call: TRBJ1-6; cdr3_nt: TGTGCCAGCAGCGTAGGGGGCAGGACCGGTGCGTCACCCCTCCACTTT; cdr3_aa: CASSVGGRTGASPLHF
clone_size: many; d_call: TRBD1; v_call: TRBV2; j_call: TRBJ2-7; cdr3_nt: TGTGCCAGCAGTGGGAACAGGGGAAACGAGCAGTACTTC; cdr3_aa: CASSGNRGNEQYF
clone_size: NA; d_call: NA; v_call: TRBV5-1; j_call: TRBJ2-1; cdr3_nt: TGCGCCAGCAGTGGTAGCTCTTCCTCCTACAATGAGCAGTTCTTC; cdr3_aa: CASSGSSSSYNEQFF
clone_size: NA; d_call: NA; v_call: TRBV4-3; j_call: TRBJ1-2; cdr3_nt: TGCGCCAGCAGCCAAGATCGGGTAGGGGGCTATGGCTACACCTTC; cdr3_aa: CASSQDRVGGYGYTF
clone_size: NA; d_call: NA; v_call: TRBV11-2; j_call: TRBJ1-1; cdr3_nt: TGTGCCAGCATGGACAACCTCGGACCCGAAGCTTTCTTT; cdr3_aa: CASMDNLGPEAFF
clone_size: NA; d_call: NA; v_call: TRBV18; j_call: TRBJ1-1; cdr3_nt: TGTGCCAGCTCACCGCAACAGGGGAACACTGAAGCTTTCTTT; cdr3_aa: CASSPQQGNTEAFF
clone_size: NA; d_call: TRBD1; v_call: TRBV5-8; j_call: TRBJ1-5; cdr3_nt: TGTGCCAGCAGCTTGGACGGACAGGGGGTGCGGGGGAGCTATCAGCCCCAGCATTTT; cdr3_aa: CASSLDGQGVRGSYQPQHF
clone_size: once; d_call: NA; v_call: TRBV2; j_call: TRBJ1-1; cdr3_nt: TGTGCCAGCAGTGAAGGCGGCACTGAAGCTTTCTTT; cdr3_aa: CASSEGGTEAFF
clone_size: NA; d_call: NA; v_call: TRBV10-1; j_call: TRBJ1-1; cdr3_nt: TGCGCCAGCAGCCCCGGGGGGATAAACACTGAAGCTTTCTTT; cdr3_aa: CASSPGGINTEAFF
clone_size: NA; d_call: NA; v_call: TRBV6-4; j_call: TRBJ2-1; cdr3_nt: TGTGCCGCGGGGGCGGGATCCTACAATGAGCAGTTCTTC; cdr3_aa: CAAGAGSYNEQFF
clone_size: NA; d_call: NA; v_call: TRBV18; j_call: TRBJ1-3; cdr3_nt: TGTGCCAGCTCACCACCGAACAGACAGAGCCGCTCTGGAAACACCATATATTTT; cdr3_aa: CASSPPNRQSRSGNTIYF